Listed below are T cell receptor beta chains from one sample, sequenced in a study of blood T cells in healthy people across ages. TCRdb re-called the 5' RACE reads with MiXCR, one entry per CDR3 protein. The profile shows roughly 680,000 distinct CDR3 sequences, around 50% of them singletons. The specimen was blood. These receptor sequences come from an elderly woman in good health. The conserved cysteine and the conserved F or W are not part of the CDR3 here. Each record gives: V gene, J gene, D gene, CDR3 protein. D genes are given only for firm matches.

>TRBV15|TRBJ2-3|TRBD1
ATRLSRGTTDTQY
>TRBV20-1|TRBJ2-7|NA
SQRRGREQY
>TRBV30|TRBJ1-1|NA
AWRQGMNTEAF
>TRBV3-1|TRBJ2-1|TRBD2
ASSQVPGLREQF
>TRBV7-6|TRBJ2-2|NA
ASSLAGPRGTGELF
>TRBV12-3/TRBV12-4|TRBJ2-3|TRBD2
ASFRGGRSDTQY
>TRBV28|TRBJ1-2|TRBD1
ASSHGDRVLHGYT
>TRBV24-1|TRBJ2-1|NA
ATSESRAATYNEQF
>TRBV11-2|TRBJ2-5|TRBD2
ASSLSGSAHNEQY
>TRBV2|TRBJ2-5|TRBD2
ASSLRGVQETQY
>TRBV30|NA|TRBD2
AWSLSGGPYEQY
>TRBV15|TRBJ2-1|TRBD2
ATSMGGSMIDEQF
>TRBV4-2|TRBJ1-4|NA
ASSQDTGGPEKLF
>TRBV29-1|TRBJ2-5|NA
STLLGETQY
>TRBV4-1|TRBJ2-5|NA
ASSPPGVEY
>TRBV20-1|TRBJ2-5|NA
SATPSGQETQY
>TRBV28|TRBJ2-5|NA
ASIGSGEQY
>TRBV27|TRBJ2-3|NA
ASSLQRSTDTQY
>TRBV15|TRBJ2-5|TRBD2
ATSRDGRGGLETQY
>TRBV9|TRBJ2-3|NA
ASSVGGNSPADTQY
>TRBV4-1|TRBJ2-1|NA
ASSRETGDNEQF
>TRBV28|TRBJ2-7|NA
ASSLVQGPYEQY
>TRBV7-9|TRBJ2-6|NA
ASSSLPSGANVLT
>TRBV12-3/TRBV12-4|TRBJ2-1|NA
ASNKNGLGSEQF
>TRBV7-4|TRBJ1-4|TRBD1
ASSYPHRGRAEKLF
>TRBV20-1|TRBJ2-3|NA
SASGDRVPSTDTQY
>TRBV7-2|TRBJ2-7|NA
ASTQDRYEQY
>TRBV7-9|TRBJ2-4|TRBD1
ASSAGGRELEQY
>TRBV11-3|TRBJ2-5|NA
ASSSSGHPQETQY
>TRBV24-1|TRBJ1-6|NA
ATSKAPSSYNSPLH
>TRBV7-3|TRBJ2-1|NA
ASSPSHKDEQF
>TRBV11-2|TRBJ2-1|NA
ASSLRAGGQSSYDEQF
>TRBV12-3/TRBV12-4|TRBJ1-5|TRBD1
ASSPDRAGGQPQH
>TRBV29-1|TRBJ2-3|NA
SVVSGTGWRGDTQY
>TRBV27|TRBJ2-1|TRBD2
ASSITSGRTYYNEQF
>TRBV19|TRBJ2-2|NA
ATRNGYNTGELF
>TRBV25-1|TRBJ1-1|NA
ASSQLGQNMNTEAF
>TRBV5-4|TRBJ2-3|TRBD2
ASSLGWTSFTDTQY
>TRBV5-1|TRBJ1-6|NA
ASSLWVGNSPLH
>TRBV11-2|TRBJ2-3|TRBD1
ASSRRGQFTDTQN
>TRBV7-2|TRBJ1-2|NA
ASSLAHRVPGHLTYGYT
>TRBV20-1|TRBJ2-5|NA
SASGSQETQY
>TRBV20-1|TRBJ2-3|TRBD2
SARDPASGDTDTQY
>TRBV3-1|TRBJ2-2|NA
ASSQIGTTNTGELF
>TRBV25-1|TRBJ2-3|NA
ATGERYFTDTQY
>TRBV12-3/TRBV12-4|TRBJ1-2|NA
ASSLSGYYGCT
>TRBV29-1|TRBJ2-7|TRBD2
SVAPLAGTYEQY
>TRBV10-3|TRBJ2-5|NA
AISEEGEETQY
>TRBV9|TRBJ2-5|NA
ASSVISGSGETQY
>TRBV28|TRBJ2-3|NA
ASQGKDTQY
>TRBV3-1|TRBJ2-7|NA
ASSQAVSYPSLY
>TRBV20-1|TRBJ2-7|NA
SASPGLYEQY
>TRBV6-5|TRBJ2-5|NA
ASSARTSRTQY
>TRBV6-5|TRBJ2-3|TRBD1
ASKQPGQEQY
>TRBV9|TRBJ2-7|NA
ASSATPTDPYEQY
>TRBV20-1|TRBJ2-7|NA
SARPGQSYEQY